A selection of T cell receptor beta chains follows, all from one sample in a study of blood T cell repertoires in COVID-19. Method: immunoSEQ multiplex PCR; TCRdb's copy keeps in-frame clones and lacks some. The sample lists around 140,000 clones, around 88% occurring once. Sequencing input: peripheral blood. All receptors derive from a human donor in a cohort sampled during active COVID-19. Each CDR3 is given with its conserved first and last residue. The order of the fields is clone size, V gene, J gene, D gene, CDR3 DNA, CDR3 protein. D genes are given only for firm matches. Clone size is shown for a subset of rows, as once, few, many or a class of expanded clone.

>once|TRBV5-1|TRBJ2-5|TRBD1
TGCGCCAGCAGCTTGAGGACAGGGGAGACCCAGTACTTC
CASSLRTGETQYF
>NA|TRBV7-8|TRBJ1-2|NA
TGTGCCAGCAGCTTAGGCGCGGGACCTAACTATGGCTACACCTTC
CASSLGAGPNYGYTF
>NA|TRBV25-1|TRBJ2-1|NA
TGTGCCAGCAGTGGGACAGAGAGCTCCTACAATGAGCAGTTCTTC
CASSGTESSYNEQFF
>once|TRBV6-5|TRBJ1-4|NA
TGTGCCAGCAGTTACGACAGCGAAAAACTGTTTTTT
CASSYDSEKLFF
>NA|TRBV7-8|TRBJ2-1|TRBD2
TGTGCCAGCAGCTTAGCGCTAGCGGGGGCCTCTGTCTACAATGAGCAGTTCTTC
CASSLALAGASVYNEQFF
>NA|TRBV5-8|TRBJ2-7|NA
TGTGCCAGCAGCAGCTTAGGGGCCTCAGCTCCCTACGAGCAGTACTTC
CASSSLGASAPYEQYF
>NA|TRBV18|TRBJ2-7|TRBD1
TGTGCCAGCTCCCTAAACGGACAGGGGGAAATGTCGCAGTACTTC
CASSLNGQGEMSQYF
>NA|TRBV2|TRBJ1-2|NA
TGTGCCAGCAACCTACAGGGCGGCTATGGCTACACCTTC
CASNLQGGYGYTF
>NA|TRBV4-2|TRBJ2-3|TRBD2
TGTGCCAGCAGCCAAGGAGCGGGGAGCACAGATACGCAGTATTTT
CASSQGAGSTDTQYF
>NA|TRBV19|TRBJ2-4|TRBD1
TGTGCCAGTAGTCCCGGGACAGGGACCAAAAACATTCAGTACTTC
CASSPGTGTKNIQYF
>NA|TRBV5-1|TRBJ2-3|NA
TGCGCCAGCAGCTTGGGACATAACGAACCCTCATATACGCAGTATTTT
CASSLGHNEPSYTQYF
>NA|TRBV5-4|TRBJ2-2|NA
TGTGCCAGCAGCTTGGGGCTAGCGAAGAACACCGGGGAGCTGTTTTTT
CASSLGLAKNTGELFF
>NA|TRBV3-1/TRBV3-2|TRBJ2-2|NA
TGTGCCAGCAGCCAAGGGACAGCAGGCACCGGGGAGCTGTTTTTT
CASSQGTAGTGELFF
>NA|TRBV7-3|TRBJ2-2|TRBD1
TGTGCCAGCAGCACAAACAGGGGGATGGACCGGGAGCTGTTTTTT
CASSTNRGMDRELFF
>NA|TRBV7-2|TRBJ1-1|TRBD1
TGTGCCAGCAGCTTAGCAACAGGGGTCAGTTTCAACACTGAAGCTTTCTTT
CASSLATGVSFNTEAFF
>once|TRBV9|TRBJ2-3|TRBD2
TGTGCCAGCAGCGTCAACGGGGGGGCCGGAGATACGCAGTATTTT
CASSVNGGAGDTQYF
>NA|TRBV7-2|TRBJ2-1|TRBD2
TGTGCCAGCAGCTCTAGCGGGGGAGTATACAATGAGCAGTTCTTC
CASSSSGGVYNEQFF
>NA|TRBV5-4|TRBJ1-1|TRBD1
TGTGCCAGCAGCCCCGGGACAGGGAGTCCTGAAGCTTTCTTT
CASSPGTGSPEAFF
>NA|TRBV6-5|TRBJ2-1|NA
TGTGCCAGCAGGGACACCTACAATGAGCAGTTCTTC
CASRDTYNEQFF
>NA|TRBV12-3/TRBV12-4|TRBJ2-7|NA
TGTGCCAGCAGTTTACGAGGCGAGCAGTACTTC
CASSLRGEQYF
>NA|TRBV29-1|TRBJ1-5|NA
TGCAGCGTTGGGGAGGGGAAGGGACAGCCCCAGCATTTT
CSVGEGKGQPQHF
>NA|TRBV6-1|TRBJ2-6|NA
TGTGCCAGCAGTGAAGGGCCTTATGTCTCCGGGGCCAACGTCCTGACTTTC
CASSEGPYVSGANVLTF
>NA|TRBV28|TRBJ1-5|NA
TGTGCCAGCAGCCTCAGGGTTCAGCCCCAGCATTTT
CASSLRVQPQHF
>once|TRBV5-1|TRBJ1-2|NA
TGCGCCAGCAGCTTGGAAGGGGGACATGTCTATGGCTACACCTTC
CASSLEGGHVYGYTF
>NA|TRBV15|TRBJ2-7|TRBD2
TGTGCCACCAGCAGAGAGCAGACTAGCGGGGGTTCCTACGAGCAGTACTTC
CATSREQTSGGSYEQYF
>NA|TRBV19|TRBJ2-2|TRBD1
TGTGCCAGTATACGGACAGGGGGCATCGCCGGGGAGCTGTTTTTT
CASIRTGGIAGELFF
>few|TRBV4-1|TRBJ1-2|NA
TGCGCCAGCAGCCCAGGGGTGGGGGACTATGGCTACACCTTC
CASSPGVGDYGYTF
>NA|TRBV4-1|TRBJ2-5|TRBD1
TGCGCCAGCAGCCAGTTATTTGACACAGGGGTTGGTATGGAGACCCAGTACTTC
CASSQLFDTGVGMETQYF
>NA|TRBV11-2|TRBJ2-3|TRBD2
TGTGCCAGCAGCAGCGGGGGGCGCACAGATACGCAGTATTTT
CASSSGGRTDTQYF
>NA|TRBV7-9|TRBJ2-7|NA
TGTGCCAGCAGTTTCGACAGAACGCAGTACTTC
CASSFDRTQYF
>NA|TRBV5-1|TRBJ1-6|NA
TGCGCCAGCAGCCCCCGGGGGGATAATTCACCCCTCCACTTT
CASSPRGDNSPLHF
>few|TRBV6-1|TRBJ2-1|TRBD2
TGTGCCAGCAGTGAAACGGGGGGAAACTACAATGAGCAGTTCTTC
CASSETGGNYNEQFF
>NA|TRBV9|TRBJ2-5|TRBD1
TGTGCCAGCAGCGTCGGACAGGGAGAGACCCAGTACTTC
CASSVGQGETQYF
>NA|TRBV11-2|TRBJ1-6|NA
TGTGCCAGCAGCTGGGACTTCCCGAGCTCCTATAATTCACCCCTCCACTTT
CASSWDFPSSYNSPLHF
>NA|TRBV2|TRBJ2-7|NA
TGTGCCAGCAGTGAGGAGAGCTCCTACGAGCAGTACTTC
CASSEESSYEQYF
>NA|TRBV19|TRBJ1-5|TRBD1
TGTGCCAGTAGTCCCGGGACAGTTAGCAATCAGCCCCAGCATTTT
CASSPGTVSNQPQHF
>NA|TRBV5-5|TRBJ1-3|TRBD1
TGTGCCAGCAGCTTGTGGGTGGGACAGGGGAATGGAAACACCATATATTTT
CASSLWVGQGNGNTIYF
>once|TRBV6-6|TRBJ1-1|NA
TGTGCCAGCAGCGATTTAGGGGCTTTGGGTACTGAAGCTTTCTTT
CASSDLGALGTEAFF
>NA|TRBV6-6|TRBJ2-1|TRBD2
TGTGCCAGCAGTTCGGGACTAGCGGGGTTCAATGAGCAGTTCTTC
CASSSGLAGFNEQFF
>once|TRBV6-5|TRBJ1-6|NA
TGTGCCAGCATTCCCGAGGGTGACTCACCCCTCCACTTT
CASIPEGDSPLHF
>NA|TRBV12-3/TRBV12-4|TRBJ2-3|NA
TGTGCCAGCTGCGGGCTTTTCACAGATACGCAGTATTTT
CASCGLFTDTQYF
>NA|TRBV6-5|TRBJ1-1|NA
TGTGCCAGCAGTTACTCGACAGGTTTGAACACTGAAGCTTTCTTT
CASSYSTGLNTEAFF
>NA|TRBV7-3|TRBJ1-2|TRBD1
TGTGCCAGCAGCTTAAGAGGGGGCGATGGCTACACCTTC
CASSLRGGDGYTF
>NA|TRBV18|TRBJ1-2|NA
TGTGCCAGCTCACCGGCCAGGGCCCGAGGAGGCTACACCTTC
CASSPARARGGYTF
>NA|TRBV15|TRBJ1-4|TRBD1
TGTGCCACCAGCAGAACCACAGGGGGCTCTGAAAAACTGTTTTTT
CATSRTTGGSEKLFF
>NA|TRBV10-3|TRBJ2-1|NA
TGTGCCATCAGTGACGACAGACCCAATGAGCAGTTCTTC
CAISDDRPNEQFF
>many|TRBV21-1|TRBJ1-5|NA
TGTGCCAGCAGCAAAGCGCTCCTGGCCGCCGCGGAGCCCCAGCATTTT
CASSKALLAAAEPQHF
>NA|TRBV7-4|TRBJ2-7|TRBD1
TGTGCCAGCACCGTTAAAGGGACAGGGTTCTACGAGCAGTACTTC
CASTVKGTGFYEQYF
>NA|TRBV4-1|TRBJ2-1|TRBD2
TGCGCCAGCAGCCTCCGACGGGGGGGCCCGAATGAGCAGTTCTTC
CASSLRRGGPNEQFF
>NA|TRBV3-1/TRBV3-2|TRBJ2-7|NA
TGTGCCAGCAGCCAGGGCCCCCGGGACACCTACGAGCAGTACTTC
CASSQGPRDTYEQYF
>NA|TRBV10-3|TRBJ2-1|NA
TGTGCCATCAGTCCAGGAACAAAAAATGAGCAGTTCTTC
CAISPGTKNEQFF
>NA|TRBV2|TRBJ2-7|TRBD1
TGTGCCAGCAGTGAAATCTTGGACAGGGGGTTCTCCTACGAGCAGTACTTC
CASSEILDRGFSYEQYF
>NA|TRBV5-4|TRBJ1-1|NA
TGTGCCAGCAGCCCCCGGGAAGCCACTGAAGCTTTCTTT
CASSPREATEAFF
>NA|TRBV20-1|TRBJ1-2|NA
TGCAGTGCAGCAGGGGCGGATGGCTACACCTTC
CSAAGADGYTF